This TCR beta chain was sequenced for a study of tumor and adjacent non-tumor tissue in lung cancer. Study-level background: Patients were aged about 31 to 76, ten or so men and 4 to 6 women, stage I to III.

Comments on this clonotype: Its antigen is currently unknown. The final CDR3 position lacks the conserved phenylalanine or tryptophan, pointing to a likely read error.

RNA was extracted from bulk tissue without any cell sorting. More than 3 cm separated this lung sample from the edge of the tumor. Findings of the study overall: TCR diversity was significantly greater in tumor than normal lung tissue. Shorter survival was associated with higher TCR diversity in tumors. Normal lung showed higher cumulative top 100 clone frequency than tumor.

Three rounds of nested PCR, following a modified ARM-PCR protocol, produced the TCRbeta library. Each CDR3 protein gets one entry after TCRdb re-called the multiplex PCR reads with MiXCR. Among 90,000 to 120,000 distinct CDR3 sequences listed, less than 75% were seen once. Trimming pared 6 bases from V and 10 bases from J, leaving 18 bases between. The CDR3 is 14 residues long. This clonotype originated in a man between 25 and 39 years old with non-small cell lung cancer. Sequencing was done on a sample of distant non-tumor lung tissue. The V and J genes are TRBV12-3 or TRBV12-4 and TRBJ2-2, with D possibly matching TRBD1 (6 bases). CDR3 in amino acids: CASSLPTGIEELFI. In DNA form, the CDR3 reads TGTGCCAGCAGCTTACCAACAGGGATCGAGGAGCTGTTTATT.